This T cell receptor beta chain was obtained from a study of blood T cell repertoires in COVID-19. Germline CDR1 MDHEN, CDR2 SYDVKM. The CDR3 is 13 residues long. V lost 6 bases and J 7 bases, leaving 13 bases between the germline ends. Method: immunoSEQ multiplex PCR; TCRdb's copy keeps in-frame clones and lacks some. The data contain 220,000 or so clones, more than 85% of them seen just once; the ten biggest clones take up roughly a tenth. The sequenced sample consisted of peripheral blood. The genes are TRBV28 and TRBJ2-1; perhaps TRBD1 as D (6 bases). The receptor comes from a woman between 45 and 60 years old with COVID-19, enrolled during active disease. The CDR3 here is CASSHLDRNEQFF. Written as DNA, the CDR3 is TGTGCCAGCAGCCATCTCGACAGGAATGAGCAGTTCTTC.